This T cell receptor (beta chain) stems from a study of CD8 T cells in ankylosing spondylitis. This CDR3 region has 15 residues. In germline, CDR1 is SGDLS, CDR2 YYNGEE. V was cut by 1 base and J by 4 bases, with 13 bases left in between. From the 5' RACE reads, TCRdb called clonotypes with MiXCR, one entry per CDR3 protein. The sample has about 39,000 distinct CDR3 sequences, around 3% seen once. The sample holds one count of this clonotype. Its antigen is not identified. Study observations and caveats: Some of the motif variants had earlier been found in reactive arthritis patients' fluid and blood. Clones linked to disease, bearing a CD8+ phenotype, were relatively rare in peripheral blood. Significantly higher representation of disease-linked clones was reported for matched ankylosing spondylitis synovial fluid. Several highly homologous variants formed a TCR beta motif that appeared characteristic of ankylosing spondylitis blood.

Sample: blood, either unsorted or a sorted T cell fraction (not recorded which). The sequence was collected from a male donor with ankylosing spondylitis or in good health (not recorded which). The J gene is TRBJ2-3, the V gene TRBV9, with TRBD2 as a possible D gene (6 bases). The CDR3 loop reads CASSVKGLPPDTQYF. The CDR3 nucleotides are TGTGCCAGCAGCGTAAAGGGACTTCCTCCAGATACGCAGTATTTT. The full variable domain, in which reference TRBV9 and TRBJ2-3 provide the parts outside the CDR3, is DSGVTQTPKHLITATGQRVTLRCSPRSGDLSVYWYQQSLDQGLQFLIQYYNGEERAKGNILERFSAQQFPDLHSELNLSSLELGDSALYFCASSVKGLPPDTQYFGPGTRLTVL.